A single sample gave rise to the 20 T cell receptor beta chains below, sequenced in a study of cytomegalovirus exposure and HLA in healthy donors. The PCR used 60 Vbeta and 13 Jbeta primers. Using immunoSEQ multiplex PCR, the repertoire was profiled, and TCRdb retains in-frame clones only, with some absent. The sample has some 98,000 clones, about 74% seen once. The sequenced sample was PBMCs. The receptors derive from a female donor in good health and CMV-seronegative.

This clone was counted a single time. J is TRBJ1-6 and V is TRBV19; 7 bases are a match to TRBD1. Per germline, CDR1 LNHDA and CDR2 SQIVND (reference sequence). The CDR3 runs to 16 residues. Trimming took 3 bases from V and 8 from J; bases not matched to a gene: 10. This chain's CDR3 is CASSIGTVSSYSPLHF. The CDR3 nucleotides read TGTGCCAGTAGTATTGGGACAGTATCCTCTTATTCACCCCTCCACTTT.

The chain links TRBV6-1 to TRBJ1-1, with 7 bases identical to TRBD1. Germline CDR1 is MNHNS and CDR2 is SASEGT. The V segment lost 4 bases and the J segment 6 bases; nucleotides outside the gene matches: 8. The CDR3 extends over 14 amino acids. The CDR3 DNA is TGTGCCAGCAGTGCTCCTGGACAGGTGGCTGAAGCTTTCTTT. Amino acid sequence: CASSAPGQVAEAFF.

The chain has TRBV6-5 and TRBJ2-3; 9 bases are a match to TRBD2. CDR1 is MNHEY, CDR2 SVGAGI, per germline. V shed 11 bases, J shed 1 base, and the junction held 7 bases outside the gene matches. The CDR3 contains 14 residues. CDR3 in DNA: TGTGCCGGGGCCTTAGCGGGGGGCACAGATACGCAGTATTTT. It codes for CAGALAGGTDTQYF.

This clone was found a few times. V is TRBV11-3 and J is TRBJ2-5; 13 positions match TRBD2. The J segment lost 5 bases and the V segment lost 5 bases, leaving 5 bases of the junction unmatched. This CDR3 contains 15 residues. Germline CDR1 SGHNT, CDR2 YENEEA. DNA of the CDR3: TGTGCCAGCAGCCGCGGGACTAGCGGGAAGGAGACCCAGTACTTC. This codes for CASSRGTSGKETQYF.

V gene TRBV7-9 combines with J gene TRBJ1-1, with TRBD1 matching over 7 bases. Germline CDR1 SEHNR, CDR2 FQNEAQ (reference sequence). The CDR3 extends over 17 amino acids. V was pared by 5 bases and J by 5 bases, with 17 bases of the junction left unmatched. CDR3 sequence (DNA): TGTGCCAGCAGCACTCGAACAGGGGACGGACGACGAACTGAAGCTTTCTTT. This gives the protein CASSTRTGDGRRTEAFF.

This sequence joins TRBV13 and TRBJ2-7; maybe TRBD2 (6 bases). The CDR3 totals 14 residues. The germline V gene has CDR1 PRHDT and CDR2 FYEKMQ (reference sequence). Trimming pared 2 bases from V and 0 bases from J, leaving 8 bases between. CDR3 loop: CASSLRDFSYEQYF. The CDR3 DNA is TGTGCCAGCAGCTTAAGGGACTTCTCCTACGAGCAGTACTTC.

This chain connects TRBV6-6 to TRBJ2-1; TRBD1 might be the D (5 bases). V lost 2 bases, J lost 12 bases, and 14 bases lay in between. CDR3 length equals 13 residues. The V gene's germline CDR1 is MNHNY and CDR2 SVGAGI (reference sequence). The DNA for the CDR3 is TGTGCCAGCAGTTACATAAGGGGTGATGGGCAGTTCTTC. It yields the protein CASSYIRGDGQFF.

J is TRBJ1-6 and V is TRBV7-9; no firm D call. The CDR3 extends over 17 amino acids. From germline, CDR1 is SEHNR and CDR2 FQNEAQ (reference sequence). V was pared by 3 bases and J by 7 bases, with 19 bases between. Here the CDR3 reads CASSLARGPGGNSPLHF. As DNA, the CDR3 is TGTGCCAGCAGCTTGGCTAGAGGACCAGGCGGGAATTCACCCCTCCACTTT.

This chain joins TRBV6-5 and TRBJ2-7, with TRBD1 as a possible D gene (6 bases). This CDR3 contains 12 residues. V lost 7 bases and J 6 bases, leaving 13 bases between the germline ends. Germline V gene data show CDR1 as MNHEY and CDR2 as SVGAGI. CDR3 nucleotide sequence: TGTGCCAGCACCCGGGACATCACCGAGCAGTACTTC. It specifies CASTRDITEQYF.

V usage is TRBV11-2 and J usage is TRBJ1-4, with no clear D. The germline CDR1 and CDR2 sequences are SGHAT and FQNNGV. Between the trimmed V and J ends, which lost 2 bases and 0 bases, there was a span of 16 bases. This CDR3 spans 18 amino acids. In DNA form, the CDR3 reads TGTGCCAGCAGCTTAACCCCCGCCTATACGGCAACTAATGAAAAACTGTTTTTT. Translating gives CASSLTPAYTATNEKLFF.

This clone was observed a few times. This sequence joins TRBV28 and TRBJ1-2; 12 nucleotides agree with TRBD1. Trimming took 3 bases from V and 7 from J; bases not matched to a gene: 6. The CDR3 has 15 amino acids. CDR1 and CDR2 from the germline V gene are MDHEN and SYDVKM. The CDR3 DNA sequence: TGTGCCAGCAGTTTCCTAGGGACAGGGGGCAGTGGCTACACCTTC. Translation gives CASSFLGTGGSGYTF.

This clone has just a few counts. A read error likely explains this, since a far larger clone differs by one base. V gene TRBV11-3 combines with J gene TRBJ1-1; TRBD1 aligns across 7 bases. The J call is doubtful: the DNA matches TRBJ2-2 better. This CDR3 has 16 residues. Germline V gene sequence: CDR1 SGHNT, CDR2 YENEEA. The CDR3 protein is CASGGDRDRVTGELFF. Written as DNA, the CDR3 is TGTGCCAGCGGGGGTGACCGGGACAGAGTCACCGGGGAGCTGTTTTTT.

V and J are TRBV7-2 and TRBJ2-1, with D tentatively TRBD1 (5 bases). CDR3 length: 14 amino acids. The germline V and J ends were trimmed by 0 bases and 9 bases, with 12 bases remaining between them. CDR1 is SGHTA and CDR2 is FQGNSA in the germline V gene. The CDR3 here is CASSLARQGIEQFF. The CDR3 DNA is TGTGCCAGCAGCTTAGCCCGCCAGGGAATTGAGCAGTTCTTC.

The chain employs TRBV6-1 and TRBJ2-7; no reliable D call. Trimming left V 2 bases short and J 4 bases short, with 15 bases between. This CDR3 contains 15 residues. CDR1 MNHNS and CDR2 SASEGT come from the germline V gene. As DNA, the CDR3 is TGTGCCAGCAGTGAAAAGGAGAGGTCGGCATACGAGCAGTACTTC. Protein sequence: CASSEKERSAYEQYF.

V and J are TRBV2 and TRBJ1-5, with D tentatively TRBD1 (5 bases). CDR1 and CDR2 (germline): SNHLY, FYNNEI. The CDR3 contains 14 residues. Trimming shortened V by 4 bases and J by 3 bases, and 10 bases separated the two germline ends. The CDR3 here is CASSAGLNNQPQHF. Written as DNA, the CDR3 is TGTGCCAGCAGTGCAGGGTTGAACAATCAGCCCCAGCATTTT.

V and J are TRBV6-1 and TRBJ2-7; 8 bases map to TRBD1. The junction had 12 bases not matched to a gene; V was cut back by 6 bases and J by 5 bases. Germline V gene sequence: CDR1 MNHNS, CDR2 SASEGT. This CDR3 region has 15 residues. This chain's CDR3 is CASRTPGTGLHEQYF. CDR3 DNA sequence: TGTGCCAGCAGGACACCGGGGACAGGATTGCACGAGCAGTACTTC.

The chain recombines TRBV6-5 with TRBJ2-7, with D possibly matching TRBD1 (5 bases). V was cut by 2 bases and J by 5 bases, with 10 bases left in between. The germline gives CDR1 MNHEY, CDR2 SVGAGI. This CDR3 has 13 amino acids. The CDR3, as DNA: TGTGCCAGCAGTTACGAAAGGGGAAACGAGCAGTACTTC. It translates to CASSYERGNEQYF.

V is TRBV7-2 and J is TRBJ1-6; weak D call: TRBD1 (5 bases). Germline V gene data show CDR1 as SGHTA and CDR2 as FQGNSA. Trimming took 6 bases from V and 7 from J, leaving 13 bases between them. The CDR3 length is 14 residues. The CDR3 DNA is TGTGCCAGCAGTAGATCAGGGCGGAATTCACCCCTCCACTTT. Its protein is CASSRSGRNSPLHF.

This chain links TRBV14 with TRBJ1-1, with 10 bases matching TRBD1. The CDR3 contains 17 residues. The junction had 9 bases not matched to a gene; V was cut back by 0 bases and J by 5 bases. The V gene's germline CDR1 is SGHDN and CDR2 FVKESK. The CDR3 DNA reads TGTGCCAGCAGCCAAGATTTATGGACAGGGGGAGGTACTGAAGCTTTCTTT. Translating gives CASSQDLWTGGGTEAFF. Full variable domain (outside the CDR3, taken from reference TRBV14 and TRBJ1-1): EAGVTQFPSHSVIEKGQTVTLRCDPISGHDNLYWYRRVMGKEIKFLLHFVKESKQDESGMPNNRFLAERTGGTYSTLKVQPAELEDSGVYFCASSQDLWTGGGTEAFFGQGTRLTVV.

The rearrangement links TRBV6-6 to TRBJ2-7; 7 positions match TRBD1. Germline trimming cut 0 bases from V and 3 bases from J; bases unmatched to any gene: 5. Per the germline V gene, CDR1 is MNHNY and CDR2 is SVGAGI (reference sequence). This CDR3 contains 15 residues. The CDR3 DNA reads TGTGCCAGCAGTTACTCCTATGGACAGGTCTACGAGCAGTACTTC. This sequence encodes CASSYSYGQVYEQYF.